The T cell receptor (beta chain) described here comes from a study of blood T cell repertoires in COVID-19. In germline, CDR1 is MNHEY, CDR2 SMNVEV (reference sequence). The CDR3 is made up of 15 amino acids. Trimming at V came to 5 bases and at J to 6 bases, leaving 5 bases not matched to a gene. Clones were sequenced by immunoSEQ multiplex PCR, and TCRdb holds only the in-frame ones, with some missing. The table lists about 340,000 clones, about 88% of them singletons. The sequence derives from a woman aged 70-85 years with COVID-19, enrolled during active disease. The chain couples TRBV27 to TRBJ1-5; 12 nucleotides agree with TRBD1. The sample taken for sequencing was peripheral blood. This chain's CDR3 is CASSPGTGGRQPQHF. DNA of the CDR3: TGTGCCAGCAGTCCAGGGACAGGGGGCCGTCAGCCCCAGCATTTT.